These 20 T cell receptor beta chains were all obtained from the same sample, sequenced in a study of blood T cell repertoires in COVID-19. Method: immunoSEQ multiplex PCR; TCRdb's copy keeps in-frame clones and lacks some. The table lists roughly 180,000 clones, around four fifths of them singletons. The sequencing sample was made of PBMCs or T cells enriched from blood (not recorded which). All receptors derive from an older woman who had recovered from COVID-19.

The chain carries TRBV2 and TRBJ2-5, with a possible D match to TRBD2 (5 bases). The CDR3 is 15 amino acids. V lost 6 bases, J lost 5 bases, and 19 bases lay in between. Germline CDR1 SNHLY, CDR2 FYNNEI. CDR3 in DNA: TGTGCCAGCAGCGCCCTGGACTGGCTGGGGGAGACCCAGTACTTC. Its translation is CASSALDWLGETQYF.

This clone was recorded a few times. The chain couples TRBV4-2 to TRBJ2-7, with TRBD2 identical over 11 bases. Germline V lookup: CDR1 LGHNA, CDR2 YNFKEQ. This CDR3 comprises 16 residues. V was clipped by 0 bases and J by 0 bases; unmatched bases: 1. The CDR3 coding sequence is TGTGCCAGCAGCCAAGAAGGGACTAGCGGCTCCTACGAGCAGTACTTC. It encodes CASSQEGTSGSYEQYF.

The V call is TRBV21-1, the J call TRBJ2-7; the table's D call, TRBD1, has no DNA check behind it. TRBV21-1 is described as a pseudogene. This CDR3 comprises 16 residues. The CDR3 here is CASSTMTGGLLYEQYF. The CDR3 DNA follows: TGTGCCAGCAGCACCATGACAGGGGGCTTACTCTACGAGCAGTACTTC.

This chain uses TRBV30 with TRBJ1-2; no clear D. The CDR3 consists of 12 residues. Trimming removed 7 bases at V and 5 bases at J, with 14 bases between. CDR1 and CDR2 (germline): GTSNPN, SVGIG (reference sequence). The CDR3: CAFHGRGYGYTF. The CDR3 region has the DNA TGTGCCTTTCACGGGAGAGGGTATGGCTACACCTTC.

The gene calls are TRBV9 and TRBJ2-1, with 8 bases lining up with TRBD2. Germline CDR1 and CDR2: SGDLS and YYNGEE. Trimming took 0 bases from V and 0 from J; bases not matched to a gene: 5. The CDR3 contains 17 residues. In nucleotides, the CDR3 is TGTGCCAGCAGCGTAGTAGGCGGGAGGAGCTCCTACAATGAGCAGTTCTTC. This sequence encodes CASSVVGGRSSYNEQFF.

The chain has TRBV12-3 or TRBV12-4 and TRBJ2-4, with a possible D match to TRBD1 (5 bases). V gave up 5 bases and J gave up 3 bases, with 8 bases separating them. This CDR3 has 13 residues. DNA of the CDR3: TGTGCCAGCAGTCAGGGAAACAAAAACATTCAGTACTTC. It yields the protein CASSQGNKNIQYF.

As for this clone: Within the sample, other DNA sequences also encode this same CDR3. This rearrangement joins TRBV27 to TRBJ2-7; the match to TRBD2 covers 7 bases. V lost 6 bases and J lost 1; bases outside the gene matches: 24. The germline V gene encodes CDR1 MNHEY and CDR2 SMNVEV (reference sequence). CDR3 length equals 20 residues. The CDR3 DNA is TGTGCCAGCAGAAGAATTCGAGCGGGGCAGCTACAGGACCGATCCTACGAGCAGTACTTC. Its translation is CASRRIRAGQLQDRSYEQYF.

The chain couples TRBV25-1 to TRBJ1-2; TRBD1 might be the D (5 bases). Between the trimmed V and J ends, which lost 6 bases and 3 bases, there was a span of 11 bases. The CDR3 is 13 amino acids. Germline values: CDR1 MGHDK, CDR2 SYGVNS. The CDR3 DNA follows: TGTGCCAGCAGATCAGGGTGGGACTATGGCTACACCTTC. It specifies CASRSGWDYGYTF.

The chain links TRBV7-9 to TRBJ2-7, with D tentatively TRBD1 (5 bases). The CDR3 contains 13 residues. V shed 9 bases and J shed 2 bases, with 14 bases lying between them. Germline CDR1 reads SEHNR; CDR2 reads FQNEAQ (reference sequence). The CDR3 protein is CASSTGRAYEQYF. CDR3 bases: TGTGCCAGTTCGACGGGCAGGGCCTACGAGCAGTACTTC.

This sequence joins TRBV28 and TRBJ2-1; a possible D gene is TRBD2 (5 bases). Germline V gene data show CDR1 as MDHEN and CDR2 as SYDVKM. The CDR3 length is 17 residues. Trimming removed 7 bases at V and 4 bases at J, with 23 bases between. For the CDR3, the DNA is TGTGCCAGCACTATCCCCGGAGGCTCCGGAATATACAATGAGCAGTTCTTC. Translated, it gives CASTIPGGSGIYNEQFF.

The gene calls are TRBV7-9 and TRBJ2-2; no definite D call. With 4 bases removed from V and 1 base from J, the gap between germline ends came to 10 bases. From germline, CDR1 is SEHNR and CDR2 FQNEAQ (reference sequence). CDR3 length equals 15 residues. In DNA form, the CDR3 reads TGTGCCAGCAGCTCTACTCTTGGGAACACCGGGGAGCTGTTTTTT. Protein sequence: CASSSTLGNTGELFF.

The chain joins TRBV5-1 to TRBJ2-1; 9 positions agree with TRBD2. V gave up 2 bases and J gave up 7 bases; unmatched junction bases: 7. Germline V gene sequence: CDR1 SGHRS, CDR2 YFSETQ. The CDR3 length is 15 residues. The CDR3 nucleotides are TGCGCCAGCAGCTTAGTCGGGACTAGCATAAATGAGCAGTTCTTC. Protein: CASSLVGTSINEQFF.

The rearrangement links TRBV27 to TRBJ2-5, with D maybe TRBD2 (6 bases). Trimming cost V 0 bases and J 7 bases, with 15 bases left between them. The CDR3 runs to 15 residues. Germline CDR1 and CDR2: MNHEY and SMNVEV (reference sequence). The CDR3: CASSLSGSVGGTQYF. The DNA of the CDR3 is TGTGCCAGCAGTTTATCCGGGTCAGTGGGAGGGACCCAGTACTTC.

This clone has just one count. The chain recombines TRBV7-9 with TRBJ1-2; D gene unclear. Germline-derived CDR1 and CDR2 are SEHNR and FQNEAQ (reference sequence). The CDR3 contains 12 residues. V lost 5 bases and J lost 8, with 12 bases in between. CDR3 DNA sequence: TGTGCCAGCAGCGAAACATGGAGGGGCTACACCTTC. Translating it yields CASSETWRGYTF. The full variable domain, with the rest looked up from reference TRBV7-9 and TRBJ1-2, is DTGVSQNPRHKITKRGQNVTFRCDPISEHNRLYWYRQTLGQGPEFLTYFQNEAQLEKSRLLSDRFSAERPKGSFSTLEIQRTEQGDSAMYLCASSETWRGYTFGSGTRLTVV.

This clone was counted a few times. The CDR3 nucleotides are TGTGCCACCAGTGATTCTACCGGGACAGGGTCCCTCAATGAGCAGTTCTTC. This translates into CATSDSTGTGSLNEQFF. The genes are TRBV24-1 and TRBJ2-1; 9 nucleotides agree with TRBD1. The J segment lost 6 bases and the V segment lost 2 bases, leaving 10 bases of the junction unmatched. The CDR3 is 17 residues long. Germline V lookup: CDR1 KGHDR, CDR2 SFDVKD.

This sequence joins TRBV6-6 and TRBJ2-1; TRBD1 matches at 11 bases. Per the germline V gene, CDR1 is MNHNY and CDR2 is SVGAGI (reference sequence). The J segment lost 7 bases and the V segment lost 5 bases, leaving 22 bases of the junction unmatched. The CDR3 is made up of 20 amino acids. CDR3: CASSPPRTGGRVGMSNEQFF. DNA of the CDR3: TGTGCCAGCAGTCCCCCCCGGACAGGGGGCCGCGTCGGGATGTCGAATGAGCAGTTCTTC.

The chain is built from TRBV3-1 (or the pseudogene TRBV3-2) and TRBJ2-5; the match to TRBD2 covers 7 bases. Looked up from germline, CDR1 is LGHDT and CDR2 is YNNKEL (reference sequence). V trimming: 5 bases; J trimming: 1 base; junction bases outside the gene matches: 7. The CDR3 has 15 amino acids. The chain's CDR3 is CASSYPGGGQETQYF. In DNA form, the CDR3 reads TGTGCCAGCAGCTACCCGGGGGGAGGCCAAGAGACCCAGTACTTC.

This chain connects TRBV24-1 to TRBJ2-7, with TRBD1 matching over 7 bases. Germline V gene sequence: CDR1 KGHDR, CDR2 SFDVKD. This CDR3 is 14 amino acids long. The V segment lost 4 bases and the J segment 0 bases; nucleotides outside the gene matches: 2. CDR3 sequence (DNA): TGTGCCACCAGTGAAACAGGGGCCTCCTACGAGCAGTACTTC. Protein: CATSETGASYEQYF.

The J gene is TRBJ1-2, the V gene TRBV19; tentatively, D is TRBD1 (5 bases). The V and J ends lost 3 bases and 0 bases respectively, with 5 bases between them. This CDR3 comprises 13 residues. The germline gives CDR1 LNHDA, CDR2 SQIVND (reference sequence). As DNA, the CDR3 is TGTGCCAGTAGTATCAGGGCTAACTATGGCTACACCTTC. It translates to CASSIRANYGYTF.

The CDR3: CASSPVQDPEQYF. CDR3 nucleotides: TGTGCCAGCTCACCAGTGCAGGATCCAGAGCAGTACTTC. The gene calls are TRBV18 and TRBJ2-7; D is unresolved. Per germline, CDR1 KGHSH and CDR2 LQKENI. The CDR3 runs to 13 residues. V was trimmed by 2 bases and J by 7 bases, leaving 12 bases between them. The full variable domain, with the rest looked up from reference TRBV18 and TRBJ2-7, is NAGVMQNPRHLVRRRGQEARLRCSPMKGHSHVYWYRQLPEEGLKFMVYLQKENIIDESGMPKERFSAEFPKEGPSILRIQQVVRGDSAAYFCASSPVQDPEQYFGPGTRLTVT.